These 23 T cell receptor beta chains share one sample of origin, sequenced in a study of regulatory T cells in long-lasting Graves disease. This sample's time point: newly diagnosed GD, antithyroid drugs for less than 3 months. The TCR library used RNA extracted from PBMCs. The TCR beta library used iRepertoire HTBI primers with Arm-PCR amplification of CDR3. TCRdb processed the multiplex PCR reads anew with MiXCR; each CDR3 protein has one entry. The sample records a few hundred thousand distinct CDR3 sequences, about an eighth being singletons. The same sample was also used in a study of T cells in Graves' hyperthyroidism and ophthalmopathy.

Sequencing was performed on peripheral blood mononuclear cells (PBMCs), taken at new diagnosis, from a patient treated with antithyroid drugs. The receptors originated from a woman aged 18-29 years with Graves disease.

The table lists this clonotype with a few counts. The rearrangement uses TRBV6-2 or TRBV6-3 and TRBJ1-2; 7 bases map to TRBD1. Germline CDR1 MNHEY, CDR2 SVGEGT. V shed 0 bases and J 9 bases; nucleotides not matched to a gene: 4. This CDR3 comprises 13 residues. CDR3 sequence reads: CASSYSNRGSYTF. CDR3 nucleotide sequence: TGTGCCAGCAGTTACTCCAACAGGGGAAGCTACACCTTC.

This clonotype has ten or more counts. The chain couples TRBV6-1 to TRBJ2-3; tentatively, D is TRBD1 (5 bases). Germline CDR1 is MNHNS and CDR2 is SASEGT. The CDR3 extends over 14 amino acids. The ends were cut back, 6 bases at V and 0 bases at J, with 10 bases in the middle. The CDR3 coding sequence is TGTGCCAGCAGCAAGACAGCTAGCACAGATACGCAGTATTTT. Its protein is CASSKTASTDTQYF.

This clonotype was recorded many times. The V and J genes are TRBV12-3 or TRBV12-4 and TRBJ2-7; no reliable D call. The ends were cut back, 5 bases at V and 6 bases at J, with 20 bases in the middle. This CDR3 region has 15 residues. DNA of the CDR3: TGTGCCAGCAGTACTAAGGACGGAAACCCGGGCGAGCAGTACGTC. As protein: CASSTKDGNPGEQYV.

This clonotype was observed many times. The rearrangement joins TRBV20-1 to TRBJ1-1; 7 bases fit TRBD1. This CDR3 has 14 residues. The V segment lost 3 bases and the J segment 0 bases; nucleotides outside the gene matches: 4. Germline CDR1 and CDR2: DFQATT and SNEGSKA (reference sequence). The CDR3 here is CSARTGSMNTEAFF. The DNA for the CDR3 is TGCAGTGCTAGGACAGGGTCGATGAACACTGAAGCTTTCTTT.

This clonotype was seen a few times. The junction does not match germline at one end; this may be a read error. V gene TRBV7-8 combines with J gene TRBJ2-5; D possibly matches TRBD1 or TRBD2 (6 bases each). Per germline, CDR1 SGHVS and CDR2 FQNEAQ. The CDR3 extends over 17 amino acids. The CDR3, as DNA: TGTGCCAGCAGCTTAAGACCGATCGGGGGCCAGCAAGAGACCCCGTACTTC. This gives the protein CASSLRPIGGQQETPYF.

This clonotype has ten or more counts. This chain joins TRBV6-1 and TRBJ1-4, with a weak D call TRBD1 (5 bases). Trimming pared 4 bases from V and 5 bases from J, leaving 11 bases between. The CDR3 sequence is 14 residues long. CDR1 and CDR2 from the germline V gene are MNHNS and SASEGT. Here the CDR3 DNA reads TGTGCCAGCAGTGTGGGACGACGGAATGAAAAACTGTTTTTT. Translated, it gives CASSVGRRNEKLFF.

The table lists this clonotype with many counts. The gene calls are TRBV7-9 and TRBJ2-2; 9 bases map to TRBD1. The V gene end was trimmed by 5 bases and the J gene end by 0 bases; junction bases not matched to a gene: 4. CDR3 size: 16 residues. CDR1 is SEHNR, CDR2 FQNEAQ, per germline (reference sequence). CDR3 loop: CASSKGQGTNTGELFF. The DNA of the CDR3 is TGTGCCAGCAGCAAAGGACAGGGGACGAACACCGGGGAGCTGTTTTTT. The complete variable domain, with remaining parts taken from reference TRBV7-9 and TRBJ2-2, reads DTGVSQNPRHKITKRGQNVTFRCDPISEHNRLYWYRQTLGQGPEFLTYFQNEAQLEKSRLLSDRFSAERPKGSFSTLEIQRTEQGDSAMYLCASSKGQGTNTGELFFGEGSRLTVL.

Many counts were recorded for this clonotype. V and J are TRBV10-3 and TRBJ1-5; D gene unclear. The germline CDR1 and CDR2 sequences are ENHRY and SYGVKD. The CDR3 has 13 residues. Trimming removed 6 bases from V and 3 bases from J, with 9 bases in between. The CDR3 sequence: CAISLDFNQPQHF. The CDR3 bases are TGTGCCATCAGCCTAGATTTCAATCAGCCCCAGCATTTT.

This clonotype was recorded a few times. The rearrangement uses TRBV20-1 and TRBJ2-7; D possibly matches TRBD1 or TRBD2 (5 bases each). The CDR3 runs to 15 residues. The germline V gene has CDR1 DFQATT and CDR2 SNEGSKA (reference sequence). The V and J ends lost 1 base and 5 bases respectively, with 18 bases between them. CDR3 in DNA: TGCAGTGCTAGAGTCGGGACGGCCATTTCGGACGAGCAGTACTTC. This codes for CSARVGTAISDEQYF.

This clonotype was observed a few times. The chain couples TRBV10-3 to TRBJ1-2; a possible D gene is TRBD1 (5 bases). The CDR3 consists of 15 residues. Germline V lookup: CDR1 ENHRY, CDR2 SYGVKD. V was trimmed by 2 bases and J by 5 bases, leaving 15 bases between them. DNA of the CDR3: TGTGCCATCAGTGAGGGAAGGGGAGGAGTATATGGCTACACCTTC. Translating it yields CAISEGRGGVYGYTF.

Notes on this clonotype: Sequence at one end of the junction differs from germline and may be a read error. The chain joins TRBV7-3 to TRBJ2-3; D unresolved. CDR1 is SGHTA and CDR2 is FQGTGA in the germline V gene. The CDR3 contains 13 residues. This CDR3 is CANSLMSPDTQYF. The CDR3 nucleotides are TGTGCCAACAGCTTAATGAGTCCAGATACGCAGTATTTT.

This clonotype was seen repeatedly, ten times or more. This chain connects TRBV19 to TRBJ1-1; D gene unclear. The germline CDR1 and CDR2 sequences are LNHDA and SQIVND (reference sequence). V lost 3 bases and J 2 bases, leaving 10 bases between the germline ends. This CDR3 spans 14 amino acids. The CDR3 nucleotides read TGTGCCAGTAGTATCTCGTACACAAACACTGAAGCTTTCTTT. Protein product: CASSISYTNTEAFF.

As for this clonotype: One junction end does not reproduce the germline sequence, and a read error may be involved. The genes are TRBV12-3 or TRBV12-4 and TRBJ1-5, with 8 bases identical to TRBD1. CDR3 length equals 18 residues. In nucleotides, the CDR3 is TGTACCAGCAGTTCGCGGCGGACAGGGAGGGACGGCAATCAGCCCCAGCATTTT. It is translated as CTSSSRRTGRDGNQPQHF.

This clonotype was counted at least ten times. This rearrangement joins TRBV28 to TRBJ2-5, with D perhaps TRBD1 (7 bases). Per germline, CDR1 MDHEN and CDR2 SYDVKM. The CDR3 covers 16 residues. The V end lost 9 bases, the J end lost 1 base, and 21 bases lay between the germline ends. For the CDR3, the DNA is TGTGCCAGTATGGAGGGGGACAGATACTTCCAAGAGACCCAGTACTTC. Its translation: CASMEGDRYFQETQYF.

As concerns this clonotype: A much larger clonotype is one base distant, so this may be a read error. CDR3 protein: CASSESELWQPQHF. Written as DNA, the CDR3 is TGTGCCAGCAGTGAGTCTGAGTTGTGGCAGCCCCAGCATTTT. The chain carries TRBV6-2 or TRBV6-3 and TRBJ1-5; D ambiguous. This CDR3 is built from 14 residues. Germline CDR1 is MNHEY and CDR2 is SVGEGT. V was pared by 5 bases and J by 7 bases, with 15 bases between.

This clonotype was picked up many times. The chain joins TRBV28 to TRBJ1-5; D is possibly TRBD1 (5 bases). Germline V lookup: CDR1 MDHEN, CDR2 SYDVKM. The CDR3 runs 14 residues. V gave up 7 bases and J gave up 3 bases, with 13 bases separating them. CDR3 in amino acids: CASNSGPNNQPQHF. The CDR3 region has the DNA TGTGCCAGCAATTCGGGACCAAACAATCAGCCCCAGCATTTT.

In this sample, this clonotype turned up many times. V gene TRBV7-2 combines with J gene TRBJ2-5; TRBD2 matches at 15 bases. The V gene's germline CDR1 is SGHTA and CDR2 FQGNSA. The CDR3 runs to 16 residues. J gave up 2 bases and V 4 bases, and 2 bases lay outside the gene matches. Here the CDR3 DNA reads TGTGCCAGCAGCTCCGGACTAGCGGGAGGGCAAGAGACCCAGTACTTC. Translating it yields CASSSGLAGGQETQYF.

This clonotype showed up many times. The genes are TRBV14 and TRBJ2-5; D is perhaps TRBD2 (5 bases). The CDR3 sequence is 16 residues long. Germline-derived CDR1 and CDR2 are SGHDN and FVKESK. V shed 4 bases and J shed 2 bases, with 17 bases lying between them. The CDR3 protein is CASSRRYLLGQETQYF. The CDR3 DNA reads as TGTGCCAGCAGCCGGCGATACCTACTAGGACAAGAGACCCAGTACTTC. The full variable domain, its missing parts supplied by reference TRBV14 and TRBJ2-5, is EAGVTQFPSHSVIEKGQTVTLRCDPISGHDNLYWYRRVMGKEIKFLLHFVKESKQDESGMPNNRFLAERTGGTYSTLKVQPAELEDSGVYFCASSRRYLLGQETQYFGPGTRLLVL.

This clonotype was detected ten times or more. This chain uses TRBV11-2 with TRBJ1-3, with D possibly TRBD1 on 6 matching bases. The CDR3 loop spans 14 amino acids. V was shortened by 4 bases and J by 3 bases, with 10 bases between the two germline ends. Germline V CDR1 and CDR2: SGHAT, FQNNGV. CDR3 in DNA: TGTGCCAGCAGCTATAGGACAGATGGAAACACCATATATTTT. This gives the protein CASSYRTDGNTIYF.

This clonotype appeared many times. The chain is built from TRBV20-1 and TRBJ2-2; 8 bases are a match to TRBD1. Looked up from germline, CDR1 is DFQATT and CDR2 is SNEGSKA (reference sequence). The CDR3 covers 14 residues. Trimming removed 6 bases from V and 1 base from J; junction bases left unmatched: 4. In DNA, the CDR3 is TGCAGTGCAACCGGGACAGGGAACACCGGGGAGCTGTTTTTT. Amino acid sequence: CSATGTGNTGELFF.

In this sample, this clonotype turned up many times. The CDR3 reads CASSYAQQTGELFF. In DNA, the CDR3 is TGTGCCAGCAGTTACGCCCAGCAAACCGGGGAGCTGTTTTTT. The genes are TRBV6-5 and TRBJ2-2; D is ambiguous. The CDR3 length is 14 residues. Trimming shortened V by 2 bases and J by 5 bases, and 9 bases separated the two germline ends. The germline V gene encodes CDR1 MNHEY and CDR2 SVGAGI.

In this sample, this clonotype turned up many times. This chain links TRBV2 with TRBJ1-2; the match to TRBD1 covers 7 bases. The V gene end was trimmed by 8 bases and the J gene end by 1 base; junction bases not matched to a gene: 16. CDR1 SNHLY and CDR2 FYNNEI come from the germline V gene. The length of the CDR3 is 17 residues. The CDR3 DNA follows: TGTGCCAGCCGCTTCGAGACAGGGCTTGCCGTTAACTATGGCTACACCTTC. This encodes CASRFETGLAVNYGYTF.

Only a few counts were recorded for this clonotype. The rearrangement uses TRBV7-9 and TRBJ1-2; D gene uncertain. CDR3 length: 13 residues. CDR1 SEHNR and CDR2 FQNEAQ come from the germline V gene (reference sequence). The germline V and J ends were trimmed by 4 bases and 6 bases, with 12 bases remaining between them. The CDR3 nucleotides are TGTGCCAGCAGCTCCGCGGGGAAGAATGGCTACACCTTC. This translates into CASSSAGKNGYTF.